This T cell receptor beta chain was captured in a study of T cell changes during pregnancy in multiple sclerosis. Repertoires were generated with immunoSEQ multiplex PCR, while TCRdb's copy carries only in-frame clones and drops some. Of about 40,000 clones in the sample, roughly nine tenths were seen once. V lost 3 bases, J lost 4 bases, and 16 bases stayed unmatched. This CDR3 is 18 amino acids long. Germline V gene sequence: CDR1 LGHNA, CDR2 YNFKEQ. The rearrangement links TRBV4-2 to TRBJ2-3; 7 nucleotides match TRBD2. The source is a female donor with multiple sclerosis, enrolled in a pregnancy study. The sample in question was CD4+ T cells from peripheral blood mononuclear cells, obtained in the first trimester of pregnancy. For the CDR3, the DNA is TGTGCCAGCAGCCACCCGGGTGGGGGGGGAGGTAACGCAGATACGCAGTATTTT. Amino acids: CASSHPGGGGGNADTQYF.